This T cell receptor beta chain was observed in a study of radiotherapy plus CTLA-4 blockade in lung cancer (dated by TCRdb to 2016 to 2019). For the study in its entirety: Objective responses were observed in approximately 18% of enrolled patients, and disease control was achieved in around 30%.

Receptor libraries were prepared by the immunoSEQ multiplex PCR assay. In its TCRdb copy, this immuneACCESS table keeps in-frame sequences only and misses some clones. Where compared with another copy, unresolved V genes explain less than half of these, and the others have no known cause. This sample is represented by 95,000 to 150,000 clones; approximately 90% of them were singletons. The biggest ten clones account for approximately 7.2% of the sample. V loses 2 bases of germline sequence and J loses 10 bases, and the interval between the two ends is 18 bases. The CDR3 has 15 amino acids, counting the end cysteine and phenylalanine. The retained sequence is limited to the CDR3, 45 bases, with the frame set at the first base. The germline V gene encodes CDR1 MGHRA and CDR2 YSYEKL. The study evaluated CTLA-4 blockade (ipilimumab) given together with focal radiation therapy in patients who had chemo-refractory metastatic non-small-cell lung cancer.

Here is what the overall study found, with its caveats: After treatment with radiotherapy and ipilimumab, TCR clones that originated in tumors expanded in peripheral blood. The strongest predictors of response were reported to be early dynamic shifts in blood T cell clones along with a rise in serum interferon-beta following radiation.

About this clone itself: Its antigen has not been determined. No base quality information exists; no much larger clone differs at one position.

The sequence was collected from a human donor with non-small cell lung cancer that progressed on radiotherapy plus ipilimumab. The source material was peripheral blood, sampled from a patient treated with radiotherapy plus ipilimumab. In this chain, TRBV4-1 is recombined with TRBJ1-3; the D gene cannot be resolved reliably. The sequence in DNA is TGCGCCAGCAGCCAATTCGTGGTAGACAAAGGAACCATATATTTT. It codes for CASSQFVVDKGTIYF.